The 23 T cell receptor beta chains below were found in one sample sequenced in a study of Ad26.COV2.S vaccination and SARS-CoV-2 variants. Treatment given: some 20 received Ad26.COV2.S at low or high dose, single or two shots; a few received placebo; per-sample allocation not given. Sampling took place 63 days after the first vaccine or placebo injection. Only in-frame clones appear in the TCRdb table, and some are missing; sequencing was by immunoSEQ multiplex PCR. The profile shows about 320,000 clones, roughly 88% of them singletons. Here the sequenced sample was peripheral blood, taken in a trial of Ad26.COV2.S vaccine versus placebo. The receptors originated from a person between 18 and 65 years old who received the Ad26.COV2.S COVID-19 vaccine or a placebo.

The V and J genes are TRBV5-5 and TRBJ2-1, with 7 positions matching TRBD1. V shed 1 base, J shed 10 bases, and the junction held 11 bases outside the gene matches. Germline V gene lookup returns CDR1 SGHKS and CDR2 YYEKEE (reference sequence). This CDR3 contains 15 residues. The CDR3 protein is CASSLKGQLFEEQFF. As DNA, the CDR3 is TGTGCCAGCAGCTTGAAGGGACAGCTCTTTGAAGAGCAGTTCTTC.

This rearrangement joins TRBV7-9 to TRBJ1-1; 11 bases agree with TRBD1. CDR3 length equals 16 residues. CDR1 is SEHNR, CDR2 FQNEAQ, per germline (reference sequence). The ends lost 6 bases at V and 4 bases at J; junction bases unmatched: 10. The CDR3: CASRPLRTGGFTEAFF. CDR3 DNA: TGTGCCAGCAGGCCCCTAAGGACAGGGGGCTTCACTGAAGCTTTCTTT. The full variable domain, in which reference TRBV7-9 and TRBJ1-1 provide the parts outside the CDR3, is DTGVSQNPRHKITKRGQNVTFRCDPISEHNRLYWYRQTLGQGPEFLTYFQNEAQLEKSRLLSDRFSAERPKGSFSTLEIQRTEQGDSAMYLCASRPLRTGGFTEAFFGQGTRLTVV.

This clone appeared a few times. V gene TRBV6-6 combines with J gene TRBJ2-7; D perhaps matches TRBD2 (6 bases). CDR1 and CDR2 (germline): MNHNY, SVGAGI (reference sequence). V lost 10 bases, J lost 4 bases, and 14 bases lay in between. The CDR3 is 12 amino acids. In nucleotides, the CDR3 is TGTGCCACCCGTGATGCGGGGTACGAGCAGTACTTC. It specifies CATRDAGYEQYF.

This chain's CDR3 is CATSRYLQGADGYTF. In DNA, the CDR3 is TGTGCCACCAGCAGATACTTACAGGGGGCGGATGGCTACACCTTC. This rearrangement joins TRBV15 to TRBJ1-2, with 9 bases lining up with TRBD1. The germline V gene encodes CDR1 LNHNV and CDR2 YYDKDF (reference sequence). V was clipped by 2 bases and J by 6 bases; unmatched bases: 7. The CDR3 has 15 residues. Full variable domain (remainder filled in from reference TRBV15 and TRBJ1-2): DAMVIQNPRYQVTQFGKPVTLSCSQTLNHNVMYWYQQKSSQAPKLLFHYYDKDFNNEADTPDNFQSRRPNTSFCFLDIRSPGLGDTAMYLCATSRYLQGADGYTFGSGTRLTVV.

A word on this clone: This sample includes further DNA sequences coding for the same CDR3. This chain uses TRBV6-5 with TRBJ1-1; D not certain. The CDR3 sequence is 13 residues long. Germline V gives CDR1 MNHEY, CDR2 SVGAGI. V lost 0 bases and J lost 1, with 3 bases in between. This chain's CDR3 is CASSYSRNTEAFF. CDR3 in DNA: TGTGCCAGCAGTTACTCTAGGAACACTGAAGCTTTCTTT.

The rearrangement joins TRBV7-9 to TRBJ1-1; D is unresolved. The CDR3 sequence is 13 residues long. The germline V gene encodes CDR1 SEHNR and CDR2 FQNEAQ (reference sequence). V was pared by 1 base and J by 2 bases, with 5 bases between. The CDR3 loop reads CASSLDLNTEAFF. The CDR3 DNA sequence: TGTGCCAGCAGCTTAGACCTAAACACTGAAGCTTTCTTT.

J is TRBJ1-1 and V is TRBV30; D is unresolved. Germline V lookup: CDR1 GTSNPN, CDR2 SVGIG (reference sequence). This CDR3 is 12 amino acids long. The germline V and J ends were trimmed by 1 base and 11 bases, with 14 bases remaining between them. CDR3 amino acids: CAWSEDSVGAFF. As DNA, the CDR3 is TGTGCCTGGAGTGAGGATTCAGTCGGGGCTTTCTTT.

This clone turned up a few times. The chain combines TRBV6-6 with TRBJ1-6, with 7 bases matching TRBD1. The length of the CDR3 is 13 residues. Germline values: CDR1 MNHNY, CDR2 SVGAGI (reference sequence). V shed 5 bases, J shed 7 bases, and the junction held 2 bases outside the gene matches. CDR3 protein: CASSRDSNSPLHF. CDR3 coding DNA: TGTGCCAGCAGTAGGGACAGCAATTCACCCCTCCACTTT.

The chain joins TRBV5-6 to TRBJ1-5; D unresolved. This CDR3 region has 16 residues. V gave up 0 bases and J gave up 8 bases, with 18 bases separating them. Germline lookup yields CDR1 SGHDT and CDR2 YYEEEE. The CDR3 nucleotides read TGTGCCAGCAGCTTGGCGGGGTCGGACTTCCTAGAGCCCCAGCATTTT. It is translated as CASSLAGSDFLEPQHF. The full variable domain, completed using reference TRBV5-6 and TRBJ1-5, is DAGVTQSPTHLIKTRGQQVTLRCSPKSGHDTVSWYQQALGQGPQFIFQYYEEEERQRGNFPDRFSGHQFPNYSSELNVNALLLGDSALYLCASSLAGSDFLEPQHFGDGTRLSIL.

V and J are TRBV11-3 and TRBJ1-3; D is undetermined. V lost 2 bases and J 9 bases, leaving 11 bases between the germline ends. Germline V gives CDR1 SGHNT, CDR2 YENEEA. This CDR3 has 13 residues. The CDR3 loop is CASSLFVDGTIYF. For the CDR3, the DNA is TGTGCCAGCAGCTTATTCGTTGACGGCACCATATATTTT.

CDR3: CASSAMGGVNSPLHF. In DNA, the CDR3 is TGTGCCAGCAGCGCGATGGGAGGAGTTAATTCACCCCTCCACTTT. This chain connects TRBV7-2 to TRBJ1-6, with no clear D. CDR3 length: 15 amino acids. Germline values: CDR1 SGHTA, CDR2 FQGNSA. The V and J ends lost 5 bases and 6 bases respectively, with 14 bases between them.

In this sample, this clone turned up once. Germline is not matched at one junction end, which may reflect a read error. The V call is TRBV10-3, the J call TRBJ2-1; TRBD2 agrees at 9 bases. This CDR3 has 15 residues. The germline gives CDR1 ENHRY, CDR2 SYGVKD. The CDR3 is CTISEATSGYNEQFF. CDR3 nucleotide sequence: TGTACCATCAGTGAAGCGACTAGCGGCTACAATGAGCAGTTCTTC.

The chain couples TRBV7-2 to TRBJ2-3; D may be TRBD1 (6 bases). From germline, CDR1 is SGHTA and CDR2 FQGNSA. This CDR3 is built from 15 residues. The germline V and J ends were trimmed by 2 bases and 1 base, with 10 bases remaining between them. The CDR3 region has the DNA TGTGCCAGCAGCTTAAACCCAGGGGGCACAGATACGCAGTATTTT. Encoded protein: CASSLNPGGTDTQYF.

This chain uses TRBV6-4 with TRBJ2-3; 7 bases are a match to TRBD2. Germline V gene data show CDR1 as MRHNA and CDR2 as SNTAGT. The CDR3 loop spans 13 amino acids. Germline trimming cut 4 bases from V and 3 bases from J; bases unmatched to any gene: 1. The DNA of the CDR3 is TGTGCCAGCAGTGTCGGGGGGACAGATACGCAGTATTTT. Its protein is CASSVGGTDTQYF.

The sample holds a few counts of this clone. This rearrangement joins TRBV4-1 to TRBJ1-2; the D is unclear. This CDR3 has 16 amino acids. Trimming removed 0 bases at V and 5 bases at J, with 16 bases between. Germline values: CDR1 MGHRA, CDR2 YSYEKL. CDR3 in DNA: TGCGCCAGCAGCCAAGATGCGCAGAGTTCCGTTTATGGCTACACCTTC. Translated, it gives CASSQDAQSSVYGYTF.

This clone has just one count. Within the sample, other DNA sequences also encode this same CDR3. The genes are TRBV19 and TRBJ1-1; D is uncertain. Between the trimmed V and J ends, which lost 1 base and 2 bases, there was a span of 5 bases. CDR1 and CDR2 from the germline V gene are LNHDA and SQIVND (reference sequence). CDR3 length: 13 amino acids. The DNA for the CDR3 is TGTGCCAGTAGTATAGGCCCCAACACTGAAGCTTTCTTT. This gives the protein CASSIGPNTEAFF.

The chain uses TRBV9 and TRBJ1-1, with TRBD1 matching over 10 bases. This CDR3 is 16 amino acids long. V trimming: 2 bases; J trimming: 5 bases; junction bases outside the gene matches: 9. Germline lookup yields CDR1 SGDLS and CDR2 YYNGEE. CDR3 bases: TGTGCCAGCAGCGTGGAACCTGACAGGGGGCGGACTGAAGCTTTCTTT. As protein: CASSVEPDRGRTEAFF.

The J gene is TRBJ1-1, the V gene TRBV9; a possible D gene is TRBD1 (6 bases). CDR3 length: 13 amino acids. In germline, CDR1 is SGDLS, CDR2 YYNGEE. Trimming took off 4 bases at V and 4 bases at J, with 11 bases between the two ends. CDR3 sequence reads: CASSLGGATEAFF. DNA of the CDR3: TGTGCCAGCAGCCTAGGGGGGGCCACTGAAGCTTTCTTT.

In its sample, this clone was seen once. CDR3: CASSETGTGYTF. The CDR3 bases are TGTGCCAGCAGCGAGACAGGGACCGGCTACACCTTC. The chain joins TRBV3-1 (or the pseudogene TRBV3-2) to TRBJ1-2; 7 nucleotides match TRBD1. V was pared by 5 bases and J by 8 bases, with 5 bases of the junction left unmatched. The germline V gene encodes CDR1 LGHDT and CDR2 YNNKEL (reference sequence). The CDR3 is 12 amino acids.

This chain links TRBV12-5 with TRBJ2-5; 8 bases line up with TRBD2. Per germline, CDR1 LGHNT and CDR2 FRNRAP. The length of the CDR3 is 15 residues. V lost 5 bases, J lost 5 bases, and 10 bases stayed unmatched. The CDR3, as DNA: TGTGCTAGTGGTCCTAGCGGGCCCCTCAGGGAGACCCAGTACTTC. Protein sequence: CASGPSGPLRETQYF.

In DNA, the CDR3 is TGCGCCAGCTCTGGGACAGGGCCCTACGAGCAGTACTTC. Its translation: CASSGTGPYEQYF. The V call is TRBV5-1, the J call TRBJ2-7; the match to TRBD1 covers 9 bases. This CDR3 contains 13 residues. Germline V gives CDR1 SGHRS, CDR2 YFSETQ. The junction had 4 bases not matched to a gene; V was cut back by 7 bases and J by 2 bases.

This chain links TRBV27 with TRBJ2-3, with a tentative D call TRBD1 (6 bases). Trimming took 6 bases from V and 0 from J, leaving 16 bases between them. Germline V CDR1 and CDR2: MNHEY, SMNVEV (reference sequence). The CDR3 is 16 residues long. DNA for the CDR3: TGTGCCAGCAGACTAAATACAGGGATAAGCACAGATACGCAGTATTTT. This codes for CASRLNTGISTDTQYF.

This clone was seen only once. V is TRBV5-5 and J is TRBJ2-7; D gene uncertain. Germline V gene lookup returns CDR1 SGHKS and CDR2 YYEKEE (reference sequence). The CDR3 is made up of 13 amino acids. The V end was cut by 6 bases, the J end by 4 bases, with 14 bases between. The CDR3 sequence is CASTWAGGYEQYF. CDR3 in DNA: TGTGCCAGCACCTGGGCAGGCGGATACGAGCAGTACTTC.